The 25 T cell receptor beta chains reported below all come from one sample, sequenced in a study of CD8+ T cells in alopecia areata. It was cDNA, reverse transcribed from extracted RNA, that served as the sequencing template. Generated by immunoSEQ multiplex PCR, the TCRdb table keeps only in-frame clones and is missing some. The repertoire consists of some 200,000 clones, with approximately 53% occurring once and the leading ten covering 4.9%. Sequencing was done on a sample of CD8+ T cells sorted from blood. Receptors were obtained from a human donor in good health.

This clone was seen a handful of times. The chain links TRBV11-2 to TRBJ2-4; D uncertain. The V gene lost 1 base and the J gene lost 1 base, with 14 bases spanning the gap. Per germline, CDR1 SGHAT and CDR2 FQNNGV. The CDR3 consists of 17 residues. Here the CDR3 DNA reads TGTGCCAGCAGCTTAGTCCCCGATGGAGTGGCCAAAAACATTCAGTACTTC. Its translation: CASSLVPDGVAKNIQYF.

This clone appeared a few times. This chain joins TRBV13 and TRBJ1-3, with TRBD1 identical over 8 bases. Germline lookup yields CDR1 PRHDT and CDR2 FYEKMQ (reference sequence). This CDR3 region has 16 residues. After removal of 0 bases from V and 3 bases from J, the junction contained 4 bases not matched to a gene. Written as DNA, the CDR3 is TGTGCCAGCAGCTTAGGCCCGGACAGGGTTGGAAACACCATATATTTT. Protein product: CASSLGPDRVGNTIYF.

This clone was detected a few times. The chain recombines TRBV11-2 with TRBJ1-4; D gene ambiguous. Trimming removed 3 bases from V and 7 bases from J, with 9 bases in between. Germline V gives CDR1 SGHAT, CDR2 FQNNGV. The CDR3 contains 13 residues. The CDR3 DNA is TGTGCCAGCAGCTTTCCCGGGGTTGAAAAACTGTTTTTT. Translation: CASSFPGVEKLFF.

This clone was picked up a small number of times. This chain connects TRBV7-9 to TRBJ1-1; 8 nucleotides agree with TRBD1. Trimming took 3 bases from V and 1 from J; bases not matched to a gene: 1. The V gene's germline CDR1 is SEHNR and CDR2 FQNEAQ (reference sequence). This CDR3 region has 14 residues. This chain's CDR3 is CASSLGTGNTEAFF. The CDR3 nucleotides read TGTGCCAGCAGCTTGGGGACAGGGAACACTGAAGCTTTCTTT.

This rearrangement joins TRBV11-1 to TRBJ2-7; 7 nucleotides align to TRBD1. The V and J ends lost 5 bases and 1 base, in that order; junction bases with no gene match: 5. The CDR3 extends over 14 amino acids. Germline V lookup: CDR1 SGHAT, CDR2 FQDESV (reference sequence). DNA for the CDR3: TGTGCCAGCAGCATCCCGACAGGGTCCTACGAGCAGTACTTC. It yields the protein CASSIPTGSYEQYF.

The rearrangement joins TRBV29-1 to TRBJ2-2; D is uncertain. V was pared by 7 bases and J by 8 bases, with 8 bases between. There are 10 residues in the CDR3. Germline V gene lookup returns CDR1 SQVTM and CDR2 ANQGSEA. The CDR3 sequence is CSARLGELFF. CDR3 nucleotides: TGCAGCGCCCGCCTTGGGGAGCTGTTTTTT.

The genes are TRBV4-1 and TRBJ2-7; 8 nucleotides line up with TRBD1. The junction had 1 base not matched to a gene; V was cut back by 1 base and J by 2 bases. This CDR3 comprises 14 residues. Germline V gene data show CDR1 as MGHRA and CDR2 as YSYEKL. Written as DNA, the CDR3 is TGCGCCAGCAGCCAAGCAGGGGGCCCCTACGAGCAGTACTTC. It encodes CASSQAGGPYEQYF.

This clone was seen only a few times. This sequence joins TRBV7-9 and TRBJ2-5; 8 nucleotides align to TRBD1. CDR3 size: 14 residues. Germline V CDR1 and CDR2: SEHNR, FQNEAQ (reference sequence). The V and J ends lost 5 bases and 6 bases, in that order; junction bases with no gene match: 8. The CDR3 DNA follows: TGTGCCAGCAGCACCGAGACAGGGGAGCAGACCCAGTACTTC. This codes for CASSTETGEQTQYF.

As DNA, the CDR3 is TGTGCCAGCAGGGAGTCCGGGACTAGTACTGCCGGGGAGCTGTTTTTT. This encodes CASRESGTSTAGELFF. This sequence joins TRBV4-2 and TRBJ2-2; 8 nucleotides match TRBD2. CDR1 LGHNA and CDR2 YNFKEQ come from the germline V gene. The trim removed 6 bases at V and 6 bases at J, leaving 12 bases unmatched. The CDR3 extends over 16 amino acids.

This clone was detected only a few times. The chain has TRBV5-1 and TRBJ1-5; no clear D gene. The CDR3 is 15 amino acids. Germline V CDR1 and CDR2: SGHRS, YFSETQ. V was trimmed by 5 bases and J by 5 bases, leaving 17 bases between them. CDR3 DNA: TGCGCCAGCAGGTCAGGACTGGAATCCTATCAGCCCCAGCATTTT. This translates into CASRSGLESYQPQHF.

This clone has just one count. The chain links TRBV28 to TRBJ1-1; perhaps TRBD1 as D (5 bases). CDR1 and CDR2 from the germline V gene are MDHEN and SYDVKM. The CDR3 runs 15 residues. V shed 2 bases and J shed 10 bases, with 20 bases lying between them. The CDR3 DNA reads as TGTGCCAGCAGTTTACCTGGCAGGGCCCCACGGGGAGCTTTCTTT. It encodes CASSLPGRAPRGAFF.

This chain connects TRBV27 to TRBJ1-1; no clear D. CDR1 and CDR2 (germline): MNHEY, SMNVEV (reference sequence). Trimming removed 8 bases from V and 6 bases from J, with 13 bases in between. The CDR3 covers 12 residues. This chain's CDR3 is CASADLRAEAFF. DNA of the CDR3: TGTGCCAGCGCGGACCTGAGGGCTGAAGCTTTCTTT.

This sequence joins TRBV4-2 and TRBJ1-2; D is uncertain. V lost 5 bases, J lost 6 bases, and 16 bases lay in between. Looked up from germline, CDR1 is LGHNA and CDR2 is YNFKEQ. CDR3 size: 14 residues. The CDR3 spells CASSLGRLRDGYTF. DNA of the CDR3: TGTGCCAGCAGCTTAGGTCGGCTTCGTGATGGCTACACCTTC.

The chain is built from TRBV7-9 and TRBJ1-2; D may be TRBD1 (5 bases). This CDR3 spans 13 amino acids. V lost 5 bases to trimming and J lost 5 bases, with 12 bases between them. Germline CDR1 and CDR2: SEHNR and FQNEAQ (reference sequence). The CDR3 region is CASSDTGGYGYTF. CDR3 coding DNA: TGTGCCAGCAGCGATACAGGAGGATATGGCTACACCTTC. Full variable domain (missing parts from reference TRBV7-9 and TRBJ1-2): DTGVSQNPRHKITKRGQNVTFRCDPISEHNRLYWYRQTLGQGPEFLTYFQNEAQLEKSRLLSDRFSAERPKGSFSTLEIQRTEQGDSAMYLCASSDTGGYGYTFGSGTRLTVV.

The V and J genes are TRBV6-5 and TRBJ2-3; D ambiguous. Trimming shortened V by 5 bases and J by 5 bases, and 5 bases separated the two germline ends. The V gene's germline CDR1 is MNHEY and CDR2 SVGAGI. The CDR3 consists of 11 residues. The CDR3 here is CASSTEDTQYF. The CDR3, as DNA: TGTGCCAGCAGTACCGAAGATACGCAGTATTTT.

The rearrangement uses TRBV7-8 and TRBJ2-1, with D uncertain. CDR3 length: 15 amino acids. The germline V gene encodes CDR1 SGHVS and CDR2 FQNEAQ. V was pared by 2 bases and J by 2 bases, with 10 bases between. The CDR3 is CASSLRTATYNEQFF. The CDR3 DNA reads TGTGCCAGCAGCTTAAGGACCGCTACCTACAATGAGCAGTTCTTC.

The chain carries TRBV15 and TRBJ1-2; TRBD1 aligns across 9 bases. The V gene's germline CDR1 is LNHNV and CDR2 YYDKDF (reference sequence). J gave up 5 bases and V 0 bases, and 10 bases lay outside the gene matches. CDR3 size: 17 residues. The CDR3 sequence is CATSRDRRTGVEYGYTF. CDR3 DNA sequence: TGTGCCACCAGCAGAGATAGAAGGACAGGGGTGGAGTATGGCTACACCTTC.

This clone was picked up a small number of times. CDR3 sequence (DNA): TGTGCCAGCAGTCAAGAACAGGAATCCTACGAGCAGTACTTC. It yields the protein CASSQEQESYEQYF. The chain carries TRBV28 and TRBJ2-7; tentative D call: TRBD1 (5 bases). The V end lost 5 bases, the J end lost 1 base, and 12 bases lay between the germline ends. Germline V gene sequence: CDR1 MDHEN, CDR2 SYDVKM. This CDR3 has 14 amino acids.

This clone was counted only a few times. V gene TRBV4-1 combines with J gene TRBJ1-4, with unresolved D. The CDR3 sequence is 15 residues long. V was clipped by 3 bases and J by 13 bases, with 21 bases between them. Germline-derived CDR1 and CDR2 are MGHRA and YSYEKL. Here the CDR3 DNA reads TGCGCCAGCAGCCATGGAGGACGGTCGAAGGGCGGACTGTTTTTT. It codes for CASSHGGRSKGGLFF.

In nucleotides, the CDR3 is TGCGCCAGCAGCCCGCCCGCGGGGGATACGCAGTATTTT. It encodes CASSPPAGDTQYF. This chain joins TRBV4-1 and TRBJ2-3, with D possibly matching TRBD2 (6 bases). V shed 4 bases and J shed 6 bases, with 11 bases lying between them. Germline assignment: CDR1 MGHRA and CDR2 YSYEKL. This CDR3 is built from 13 residues.

The chain carries TRBV29-1 and TRBJ2-7; D not certain. V gave up 3 bases and J gave up 9 bases, with 12 bases separating them. The CDR3 runs 11 residues. CDR1 and CDR2 (germline): SQVTM, ANQGSEA. The CDR3 loop is CSVEFANVQYF. The CDR3 DNA reads as TGCAGCGTTGAGTTTGCGAACGTGCAGTACTTC.

V is TRBV5-1 and J is TRBJ2-5; 8 nucleotides align to TRBD2. Losses at the gene ends were 4 bases for V and 5 bases for J; bases not matched to a gene: 13. CDR3 size: 16 residues. Germline V gives CDR1 SGHRS, CDR2 YFSETQ. CDR3 nucleotide sequence: TGCGCCAGCAGCCTGACTAGCGATTCTTCGAGGGAGACCCAGTACTTC. It is translated as CASSLTSDSSRETQYF.

This clone has more than one count but fewer than ten. The chain uses TRBV18 and TRBJ1-2; no clear D gene. Germline-derived CDR1 and CDR2 are KGHSH and LQKENI. There are 17 residues in the CDR3. The V gene lost 3 bases and the J gene lost 4 bases, with 21 bases spanning the gap. The CDR3 here is CASSPKRVAAGPYGYTF. As DNA, the CDR3 is TGTGCCAGCTCACCTAAAAGGGTTGCTGCAGGTCCCTATGGCTACACCTTC.

This clone was counted only a few times. The chain recombines TRBV5-6 with TRBJ1-1, with 7 bases identical to TRBD1. Germline trimming cut 6 bases from V and 7 bases from J; bases unmatched to any gene: 21. The germline CDR1 and CDR2 sequences are SGHDT and YYEEEE. CDR3 length: 17 amino acids. CDR3 DNA: TGTGCCAGCATCGGGGGACAGTTGAACACTTTTGGGGATGAAGCTTTCTTT. This gives the protein CASIGGQLNTFGDEAFF. Supplemented by reference TRBV5-6 and TRBJ1-1, the full variable domain reads DAGVTQSPTHLIKTRGQQVTLRCSPKSGHDTVSWYQQALGQGPQFIFQYYEEEERQRGNFPDRFSGHQFPNYSSELNVNALLLGDSALYLCASIGGQLNTFGDEAFFGQGTRLTVV.

The chain carries TRBV4-1 and TRBJ2-5; no definite D call. Germline V CDR1 and CDR2: MGHRA, YSYEKL. V was clipped by 4 bases and J by 4 bases, with 13 bases between them. CDR3 length: 14 residues. The CDR3 loop is CASSPGPDRETQYF. In DNA, the CDR3 is TGCGCCAGCAGCCCCGGACCGGATCGAGAGACCCAGTACTTC.